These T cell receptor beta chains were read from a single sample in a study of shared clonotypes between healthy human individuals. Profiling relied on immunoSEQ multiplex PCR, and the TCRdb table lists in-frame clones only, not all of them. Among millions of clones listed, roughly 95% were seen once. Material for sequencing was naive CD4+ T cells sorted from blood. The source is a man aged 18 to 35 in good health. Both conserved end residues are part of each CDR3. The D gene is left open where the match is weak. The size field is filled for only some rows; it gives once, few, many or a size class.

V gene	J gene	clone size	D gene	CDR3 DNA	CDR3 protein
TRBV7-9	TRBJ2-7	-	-	TGTGCCAGCAGCTTAGTCGGCGAGGCCCACGAGCAGTACTTC	CASSLVGEAHEQYF
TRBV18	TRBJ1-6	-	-	TGTGCCAGCTCACCACCGCGGGGGCAGGGTAATTCACCCCTCCACTTT	CASSPPRGQGNSPLHF
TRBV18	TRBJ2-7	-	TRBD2	TGTGCCAGCTCACCCCCGGCTAGCGGGTACGAGCAGTACTTC	CASSPPASGYEQYF
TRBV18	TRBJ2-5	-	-	TGTGCCAGCTCGTTCCAAGAGACCCAGTACTTC	CASSFQETQYF
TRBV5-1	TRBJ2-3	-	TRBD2	TGCGCCAGCAGCCCCCTAGCGGGAGAGGATACGCAGTATTTT	CASSPLAGEDTQYF
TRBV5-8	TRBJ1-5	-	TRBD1	TGTGCCAGCAGGCTAACAGGGGTGAATCAGCCCCAGCATTTT	CASRLTGVNQPQHF
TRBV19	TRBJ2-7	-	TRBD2	TGTGCCAGTAGTCCAAGGAGCGGGAGCCCGTACGAGCAGTACTTC	CASSPRSGSPYEQYF
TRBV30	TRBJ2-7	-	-	TGTGCCTGGAGCCGCGGACAGAGCTCCTACGAGCAGTACTTC	CAWSRGQSSYEQYF
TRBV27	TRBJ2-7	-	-	TGTGCCAGCAGTTTCCGGGGCAGATCCTACGAGCAGTACTTC	CASSFRGRSYEQYF
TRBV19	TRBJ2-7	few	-	TGTGCCAGTAGTTCCAGCTCCTACGAGCAGTACTTC	CASSSSSYEQYF
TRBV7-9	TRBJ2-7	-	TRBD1	TGTGCCAGCAGCTCCCAGGGACAGGGCAACTACGAGCAGTACTTC	CASSSQGQGNYEQYF
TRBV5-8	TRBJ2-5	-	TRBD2	TGTGCCAGCAGCTTGGAACTAGCGGGGGGGCAAGAGACCCAGTACTTC	CASSLELAGGQETQYF
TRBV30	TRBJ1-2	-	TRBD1	TGTGCCTGGGGGGGGACAGGCTATGGCTACACCTTC	CAWGGTGYGYTF
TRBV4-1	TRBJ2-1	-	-	TGCGCCAGCAGCCAAGAGGGAGGAGGCGGGACGCAGTTCTTC	CASSQEGGGGTQFF
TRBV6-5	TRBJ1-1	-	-	TGTGCCAGCAGTCGTACGGGGGACCGAAACACTGAAGCTTTCTTT	CASSRTGDRNTEAFF
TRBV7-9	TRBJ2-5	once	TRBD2	TGTGCCAGCAGCCGTAGCGGGGATCAAGAGACCCAGTACTTC	CASSRSGDQETQYF
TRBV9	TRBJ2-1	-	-	TGTGCCAGCAGCGTAGAAGAATTGGGGCAGCCTTCGAATGAGCAGTTCTTC	CASSVEELGQPSNEQFF
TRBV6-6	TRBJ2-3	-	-	TGTGCCAGCAGTTACTCGGTCAGTGGTACGCAGTATTTT	CASSYSVSGTQYF
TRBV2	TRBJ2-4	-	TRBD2	TGTGCCAGCACCGACCGACTAGCCACTCAGTACTTC	CASTDRLATQYF
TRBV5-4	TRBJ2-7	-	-	TGTGCCAGCAGCTCACCCAGTAGCTCCTACGAGCAGTACTTC	CASSSPSSSYEQYF
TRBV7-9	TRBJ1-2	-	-	TGTGCCAGCAGCCCCCGGGGGGTTGTTGGCTACACCTTC	CASSPRGVVGYTF
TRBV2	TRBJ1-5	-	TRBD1	TGTGCCAGCAGTGGGGACAGGGGTCAGCCCCAGCATTTT	CASSGDRGQPQHF
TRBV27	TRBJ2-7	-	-	TGTGCCAGCAGTCGGGACACATCCTACGAGCAGTACTTC	CASSRDTSYEQYF
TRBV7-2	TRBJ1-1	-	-	TGTGCCAGCAGTATCAACAGGGAGAACACTGAAGCTTTCTTT	CASSINRENTEAFF
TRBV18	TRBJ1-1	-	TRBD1	TGTGCCAGCTCACCCGGGGACAGCCTGAACACTGAAGCTTTCTTT	CASSPGDSLNTEAFF
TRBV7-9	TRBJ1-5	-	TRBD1	TGTGCCAGCAGCTTAGCGACGACAGGGAGCAATCAGCCCCAGCATTTT	CASSLATTGSNQPQHF
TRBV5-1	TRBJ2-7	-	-	TGCGCCAGCAGCAATGGCAGTCACAGGGAGCAGTACTTC	CASSNGSHREQYF
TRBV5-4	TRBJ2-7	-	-	TGTGCCAGCAGTTCATACTCGGGCGGGTCCGAGCAGTACTTC	CASSSYSGGSEQYF
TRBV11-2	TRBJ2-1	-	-	TGTGCCAGCAGCTTAGACAGGTACAATGAGCAGTTCTTC	CASSLDRYNEQFF
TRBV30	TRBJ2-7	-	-	TGTGCCTGGAGGAGGTCAGGCTCCTACGAGCAGTACTTC	CAWRRSGSYEQYF
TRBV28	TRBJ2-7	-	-	TGTGCCAGCAGTTTATCACCGGGGGGCCCCTACGAGCAGTACTTC	CASSLSPGGPYEQYF
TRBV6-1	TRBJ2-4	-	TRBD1	TGTGCCAGCAGCCGGACAGGGGTTGCCAAAAACATTCAGTACTTC	CASSRTGVAKNIQYF
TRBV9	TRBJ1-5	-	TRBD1	TGTGCCAGCAGCCAGGGGGGGACAACCCTTCAGCCCCAGCATTTT	CASSQGGTTLQPQHF
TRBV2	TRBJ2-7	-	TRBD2	TGTGCCAGCAGGAGAAGACTAGCGGTTAGCTACGAGCAGTACTTC	CASRRRLAVSYEQYF
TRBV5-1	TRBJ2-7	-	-	TGCGCCAGCAGCTTGCAGAGGGACGAGCAGTACTTC	CASSLQRDEQYF
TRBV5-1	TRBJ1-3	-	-	TGCGCCAGCAGCGTGGGGGGTACAACTGGAAACACCATATATTTT	CASSVGGTTGNTIYF
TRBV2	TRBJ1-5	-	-	TGTGCCAGCAGCCTCCTAGAATCAGGAGGGGGTCAGCCCCAGCATTTT	CASSLLESGGGQPQHF
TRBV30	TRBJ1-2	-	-	TGTGCCTGGAGTGTACTAGGCAGCTATGGCTACACCTTC	CAWSVLGSYGYTF
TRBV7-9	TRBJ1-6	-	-	TGTGCCAGCCAGCTCGGGGGCCGGTATAATTCACCCCTCCACTTT	CASQLGGRYNSPLHF
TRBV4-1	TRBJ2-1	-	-	TGCGCCAGCAGCCATTTACAGGGTAAATCCCACAATGAGCAGTTCTTC	CASSHLQGKSHNEQFF
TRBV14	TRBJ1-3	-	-	TGTGCCAGCAGCCAAGTAACAGGGTCCGGCTCTGGAAACACCATATATTTT	CASSQVTGSGSGNTIYF